Listed here is a single TCR beta chain. The antigen remains unidentified. This record comes from a study of Graves' ophthalmopathy and Graves' hyperthyroidism. Study-level points and caveats: Ophthalmopathy could be told apart from stable hyperthyroidism by a 13-signature model (about 89% sensitivity, around 84% specificity). It was with about 68% sensitivity and about 73% specificity that the model predicted ophthalmopathy progression. The blood repertoire also included most expanded thyroid clonotypes above 0.001 frequency.

With 5 bases removed from V and 9 bases from J, the gap between germline ends came to 16 bases. The CDR3 is 12 residues long. CDR1 and CDR2 from the germline V gene are SQVTM and ANQGSEA. RNA transcripts were the template, and TCR beta CDR3 regions were amplified from them. First-round RT-PCR with HTBI primers preceded a second-round multiplex PCR. From the multiplex PCR reads, TCRdb called clonotypes with MiXCR, one entry per CDR3 protein. The repertoire has 450,000 to 600,000 distinct CDR3 sequences, approximately 37% of them found once; the top ten carry around 4.6%. Orbital computed tomography, together with clinical symptoms, serum thyroxine, TRAb and thyroid ultrasound, was used for diagnosis.

The rearrangement uses TRBV29-1 and TRBJ2-5; TRBD1 is a possible D gene (6 bases). This receptor was identified in an adult man with Graves' hyperthyroidism. Sequenced: peripheral blood or thyroid tissue (not recorded which). The CDR3 DNA reads as TGCAGCGTTAGTCGGGCAGGGGAGTCCCAGTACTTC. This encodes CSVSRAGESQYF.